The TCR beta chain under discussion was sequenced for a study of naive and memory T cell subsets. Study findings and constraints: A few larger clonotypes appeared in naive repertoires, especially CD8, possibly memory cells re-expressing CD45RA.

This clonotype was seen a few times. The antigen is undetermined. The beta constant-region primer was an equimolar mix of two oligonucleotides covering TRBC1 and TRBC2. Nested alpha and beta constant-region primers with the SP2 primer drove four PCR rounds on ligated cDNA. An oligonucleotide with the SP2 primer and a 12-nucleotide UMI was ligated to the cDNA 3' end. TCRdb fed the UMI-ligation and nested PCR reads into MiXCR, producing one record per CDR3 protein. The table includes under 150,000 distinct CDR3 sequences, approximately 20% detected once. The sequence came from a human donor in good health. Sequencing used naive CD8+ T cells from blood.

Written as DNA, the CDR3 is TGTGCCAGCAGGCAACTAGCGGGAGGACAAGAGACCCAGTACTTC. This gives the protein CASRQLAGGQETQYF. This chain joins TRBV6-6 and TRBJ2-5; 12 bases are shared with TRBD2. V lost 6 bases to trimming and J lost 2 bases; unmatched junction nucleotides: 4. Germline CDR1 is MNHNY and CDR2 is SVGAGI (reference sequence). The CDR3 runs 15 residues.